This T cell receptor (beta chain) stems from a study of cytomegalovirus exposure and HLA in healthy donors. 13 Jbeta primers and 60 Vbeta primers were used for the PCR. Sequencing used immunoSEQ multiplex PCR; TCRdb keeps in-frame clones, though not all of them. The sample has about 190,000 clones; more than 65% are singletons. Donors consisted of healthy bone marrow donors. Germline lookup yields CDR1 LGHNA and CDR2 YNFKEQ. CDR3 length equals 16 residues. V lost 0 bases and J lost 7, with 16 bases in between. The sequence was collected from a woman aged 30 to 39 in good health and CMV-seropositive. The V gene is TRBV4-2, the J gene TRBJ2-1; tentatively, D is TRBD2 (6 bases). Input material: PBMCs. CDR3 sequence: CASSQDLTGRQNEQFF. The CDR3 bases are TGTGCCAGCAGCCAAGATCTGACCGGGAGACAAAATGAGCAGTTCTTC.